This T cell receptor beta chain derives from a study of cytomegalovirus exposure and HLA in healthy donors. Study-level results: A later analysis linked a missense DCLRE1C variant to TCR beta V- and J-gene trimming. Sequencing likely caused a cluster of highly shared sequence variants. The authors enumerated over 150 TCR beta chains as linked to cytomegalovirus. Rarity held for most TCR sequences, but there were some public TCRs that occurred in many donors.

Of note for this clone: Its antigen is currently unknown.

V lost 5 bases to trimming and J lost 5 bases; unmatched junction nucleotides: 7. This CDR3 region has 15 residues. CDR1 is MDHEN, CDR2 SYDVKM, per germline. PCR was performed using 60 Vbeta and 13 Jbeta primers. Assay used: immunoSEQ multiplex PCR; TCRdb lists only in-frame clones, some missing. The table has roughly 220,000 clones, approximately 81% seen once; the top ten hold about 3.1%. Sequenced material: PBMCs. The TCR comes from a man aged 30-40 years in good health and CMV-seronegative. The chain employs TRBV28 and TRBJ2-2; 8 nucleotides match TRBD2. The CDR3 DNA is TGTGCCAGCAGTAACGGGGGGGCCGGGACCGGGGAGCTGTTTTTT. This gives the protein CASSNGGAGTGELFF.